Described below is a single T cell receptor beta chain sequence and its context. The entry originates in a study of CD8 T cells in Susac syndrome. About the study: Clinically active disease was present in more than five of the sequenced Susac syndrome patients. Eight of these patients were in remission.

Reverse transcription used roughly 0.45 to 1 ug RNA and random hexamers. TCRdb re-called the immunoSEQ multiplex PCR reads through MiXCR, storing one row per CDR3 protein. The sample lists some 150,000 distinct CDR3 sequences; roughly 95% were seen once. CDR1 is KGHSH, CDR2 LQKENI, per germline. The CDR3 contains 16 residues. V lost 1 base, J lost 5 bases, and 6 bases stayed unmatched. The sequencing sample was made of CD4+ T cells from PBMCs. The chain links TRBV18 to TRBJ2-1, with 9 bases identical to TRBD1. This sequence originates from a human donor with Susac syndrome. The CDR3, as DNA: TGTGCCAGCTCACCACAGGGGACAGGGACGAACAATGAGCAGTTCTTC. This codes for CASSPQGTGTNNEQFF.